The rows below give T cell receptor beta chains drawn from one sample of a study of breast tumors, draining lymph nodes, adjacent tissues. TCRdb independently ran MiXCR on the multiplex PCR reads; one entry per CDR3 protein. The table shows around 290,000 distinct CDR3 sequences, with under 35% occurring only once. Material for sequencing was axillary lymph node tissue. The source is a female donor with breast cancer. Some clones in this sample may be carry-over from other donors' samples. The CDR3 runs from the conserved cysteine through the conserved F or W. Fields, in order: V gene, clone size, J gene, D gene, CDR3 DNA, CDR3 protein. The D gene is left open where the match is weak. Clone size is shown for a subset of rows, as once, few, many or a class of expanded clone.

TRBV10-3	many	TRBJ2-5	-	TGTGCCATCAGTGGGAATGGAGAGACCCAGTACTTC	CAISGNGETQYF
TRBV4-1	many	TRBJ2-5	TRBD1	TGCGCCAGCAGCCATCTCCTTTCCGGGACAGGGAGTGGAGAGACCCAGTACTTC	CASSHLLSGTGSGETQYF
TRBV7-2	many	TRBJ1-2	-	TGTGCCAGCAGCTTATTTGGGACGATCTATGGCTACACCTTC	CASSLFGTIYGYTF
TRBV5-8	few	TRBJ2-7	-	TGTGCCAGCAGCGCCAGGACCGCCTTAACCTACGAGCAGTACTTC	CASSARTALTYEQYF
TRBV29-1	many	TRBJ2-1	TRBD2	TGCAGCGTTGATGAGGCGGGGGTCTACAATGAGCAGTTCTTC	CSVDEAGVYNEQFF
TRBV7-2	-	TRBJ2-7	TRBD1	TGTGCCAGCAGCTTGTCCAGGGGGTCCTACGAGCAGTACTTC	CASSLSRGSYEQYF
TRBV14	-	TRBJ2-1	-	TGTGCCAGCAGCCCGGGCCGGGTTTCCTACGAGCAGTTCTTC	CASSPGRVSYEQFF
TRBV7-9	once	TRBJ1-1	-	TGTGCCAGCAGCTTGGACTTGCTTAACACTGAAGCTTTCTTT	CASSLDLLNTEAFF
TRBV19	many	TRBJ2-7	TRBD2	TGTGCCAGTAGTATAGTTCCGGGGGGAAGCTCCTACGAGCAGTACTTC	CASSIVPGGSSYEQYF
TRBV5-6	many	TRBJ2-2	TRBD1	TGTGCCAGCAGGATACGACAGGGAGTAGGAACCGGGGAGCTGTTTTTT	CASRIRQGVGTGELFF
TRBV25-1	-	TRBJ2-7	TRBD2	TGTGCCAGCAGGAATATCGGGACTAGCGGGAGTGACTACGAGCAGTACTTC	CASRNIGTSGSDYEQYF
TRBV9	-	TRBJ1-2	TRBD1	TGTGCCAGCAGCACCCGGGACAGGGGCTACACCTTC	CASSTRDRGYTF
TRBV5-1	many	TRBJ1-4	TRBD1	TGCGCCAGCAGCGCCGGGACAGGGGTTTCTGAAAAACTGTTTTTT	CASSAGTGVSEKLFF
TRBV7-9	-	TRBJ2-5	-	TGTGCCAGCAGCTTACTTCGGCGGGGCGAGACCCAGTACTTC	CASSLLRRGETQYF
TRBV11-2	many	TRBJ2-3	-	TGTGCCAGCAGCTCTAGTGGGGGCGATAGCACAGATACGCAGTATTTT	CASSSSGGDSTDTQYF
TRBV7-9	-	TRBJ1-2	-	TGTGCCAGCAGCTCCTCTGACACGGGCCATGGCTACACCTTC	CASSSSDTGHGYTF
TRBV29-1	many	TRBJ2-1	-	TGCAGCGTTGAAGATCTCTGGCTAGGGGGGTCTGAGCAGTTCTTC	CSVEDLWLGGSEQFF
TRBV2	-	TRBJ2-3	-	TGTGCCAGCAGCCGCAGGGTATCGGACACAGATACGCAGTATTTT	CASSRRVSDTDTQYF
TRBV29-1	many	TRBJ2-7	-	TGCAGCGTTGGGGCCGGGGCCTACGAGCAGTACTTC	CSVGAGAYEQYF
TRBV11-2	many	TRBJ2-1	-	TGTGCCAGCAGCCTAAAACCCAATTTGGAGCAGTTCTTC	CASSLKPNLEQFF
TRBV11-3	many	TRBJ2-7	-	TGTGCCAGCAGCCCCGGACTGGGCTCCTACGAGCAGTACTTC	CASSPGLGSYEQYF
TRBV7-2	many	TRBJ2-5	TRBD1	TGTGCCAGCAGCTCATTCCGGGACAGGGGACTAGAGACCCAGTACTTC	CASSSFRDRGLETQYF
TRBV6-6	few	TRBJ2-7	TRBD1	TGTGCCAGCAGTTACCCCGGGGGACAGGGTTTCTACTTC	CASSYPGGQGFYF
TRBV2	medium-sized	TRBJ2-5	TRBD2	TGTGCCAGCGGGAGGGTTGGACGGGAACAAGAGACCCAGTACTTC	CASGRVGREQETQYF
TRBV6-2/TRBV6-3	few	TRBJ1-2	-	TGTGCCAGCAGGCACGAATACAGGGCGTTTAACTATGGCTACACCTTC	CASRHEYRAFNYGYTF
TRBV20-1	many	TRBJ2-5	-	TGCAGTGCTAGAGGACAGGCTATCGGTTTGGAGACCCAGTACTTC	CSARGQAIGLETQYF
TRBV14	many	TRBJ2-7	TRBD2	TGTGCCAGCAGCCAGTGGGAGACTAGCGGACCTTACGAGCAGTACTTC	CASSQWETSGPYEQYF
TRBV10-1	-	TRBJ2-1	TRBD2	TGCGCCAGCAGTATCCGGGGGACTAGCGGGAGCGATGAGCAGTTCTTC	CASSIRGTSGSDEQFF
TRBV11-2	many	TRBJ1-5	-	TGTGCCAGCAGCTCCTCGGACCATCAGCCCCAGCATTTT	CASSSSDHQPQHF
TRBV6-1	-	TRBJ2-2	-	TGTGCCAGCAGTGAAGCGTCTACGGCGGCCGCGAACACCGGGGAGCTGTTTTTT	CASSEASTAAANTGELFF
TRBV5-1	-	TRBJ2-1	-	TGCGCCAGCAGCTTGGCAGGGTACAATGACCAGTTCTTC	CASSLAGYNDQFF
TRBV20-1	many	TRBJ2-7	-	TGCAGTGCCCGGGATTGGCGGGCGCCCTCCGAGCAGTACTTC	CSARDWRAPSEQYF
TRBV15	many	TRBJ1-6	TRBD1	TGTGCCACCAGCAGAGAGAGGGGACAGTATAATTCACCCCTCCACTTT	CATSRERGQYNSPLHF
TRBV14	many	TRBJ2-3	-	TGTGCCAGCAGCCAAGCGATAGCGGACACAGATACGCAGTATTTT	CASSQAIADTDTQYF
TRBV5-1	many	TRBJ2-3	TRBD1	TGCGCCAGCAGCTTGCGTCAGGGGGCTTCAGATACGCAGTATTTT	CASSLRQGASDTQYF
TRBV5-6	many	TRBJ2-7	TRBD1	TGTGCCAGCAGCCAGGGGGCTGGGTATACCTACGAGCAGTACTTC	CASSQGAGYTYEQYF
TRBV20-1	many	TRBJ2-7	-	TGCAGTGGTGGGGGGCCACAGCATTTCTACGAGCAGTACTTC	CSGGGPQHFYEQYF
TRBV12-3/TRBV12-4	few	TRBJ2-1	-	TGTGCCAGCAGTTGGGGCGGGTACAATGAGCAGTTCTTC	CASSWGGYNEQFF
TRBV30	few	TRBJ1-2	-	TGTGCCTGGAGTGTAGGTTTAGCAGGAAACTATGGCTACACCTTC	CAWSVGLAGNYGYTF
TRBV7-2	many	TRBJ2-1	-	TGTGCCAGCAGCTTAGATGGCGCAAAGGGGGATGAGCAGTTCTTC	CASSLDGAKGDEQFF
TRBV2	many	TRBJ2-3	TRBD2	TGTGCCAGCAGCGATGGGACTAGCGGCTTCACAGATACGCAGTATTTT	CASSDGTSGFTDTQYF
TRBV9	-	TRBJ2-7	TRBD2	TGTGCCAACAGCGAAAATGCAGCGGGAGCGCGATACGAGCAGTACTTC	CANSENAAGARYEQYF
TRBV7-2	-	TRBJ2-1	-	TGTGTCAGCAGCTTAGTCGTTCGGGGGGCCCTAATCCTCCATGAGCAGTTCTTC	CVSSLVVRGALILHEQFF
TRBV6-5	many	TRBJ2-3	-	TGTGCCAGCAGTTACTCCCAAACGAATACGCAGTATTTT	CASSYSQTNTQYF
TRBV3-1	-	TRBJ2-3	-	TGTGCCAGCAGCCAAGGTTCTACCACAGATACGCAGTATTTT	CASSQGSTTDTQYF
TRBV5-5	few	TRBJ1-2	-	TGTGCCAGCAGTGAGGGGTTGAGTGGCTACACCTTC	CASSEGLSGYTF
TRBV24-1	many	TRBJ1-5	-	TGTGCCACCAGTAGTGCTAGCAATCAGCCCCAGCATTTT	CATSSASNQPQHF
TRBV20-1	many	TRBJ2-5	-	TGCAGTCTCACCTCAGGGGAGACCCAGTACTTC	CSLTSGETQYF
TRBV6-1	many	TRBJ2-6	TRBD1	TGTGCCAGCAGTGAACACGGACAGGAGGCTGGGGCCAACGTCCTGACTTTC	CASSEHGQEAGANVLTF
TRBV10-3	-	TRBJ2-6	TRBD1	TGTGCCAATTCTGCGGGACAGGGGGCTTCGGGGGCCAACGTCCTGACTTTC	CANSAGQGASGANVLTF